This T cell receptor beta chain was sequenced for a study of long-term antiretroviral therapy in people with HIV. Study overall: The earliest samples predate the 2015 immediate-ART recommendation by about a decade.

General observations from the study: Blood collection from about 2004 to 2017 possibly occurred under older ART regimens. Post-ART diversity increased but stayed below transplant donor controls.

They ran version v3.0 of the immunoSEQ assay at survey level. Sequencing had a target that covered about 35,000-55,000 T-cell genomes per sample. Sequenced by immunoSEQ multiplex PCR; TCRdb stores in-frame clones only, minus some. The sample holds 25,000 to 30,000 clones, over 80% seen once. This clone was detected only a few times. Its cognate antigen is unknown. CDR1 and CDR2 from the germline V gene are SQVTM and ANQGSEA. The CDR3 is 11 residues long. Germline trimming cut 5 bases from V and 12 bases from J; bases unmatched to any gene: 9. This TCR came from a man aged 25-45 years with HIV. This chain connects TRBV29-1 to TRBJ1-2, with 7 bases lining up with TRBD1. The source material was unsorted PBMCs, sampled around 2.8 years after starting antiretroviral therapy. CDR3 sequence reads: CSVNSDREDTF. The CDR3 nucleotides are TGCAGCGTTAACAGTGACAGGGAGGACACCTTC.